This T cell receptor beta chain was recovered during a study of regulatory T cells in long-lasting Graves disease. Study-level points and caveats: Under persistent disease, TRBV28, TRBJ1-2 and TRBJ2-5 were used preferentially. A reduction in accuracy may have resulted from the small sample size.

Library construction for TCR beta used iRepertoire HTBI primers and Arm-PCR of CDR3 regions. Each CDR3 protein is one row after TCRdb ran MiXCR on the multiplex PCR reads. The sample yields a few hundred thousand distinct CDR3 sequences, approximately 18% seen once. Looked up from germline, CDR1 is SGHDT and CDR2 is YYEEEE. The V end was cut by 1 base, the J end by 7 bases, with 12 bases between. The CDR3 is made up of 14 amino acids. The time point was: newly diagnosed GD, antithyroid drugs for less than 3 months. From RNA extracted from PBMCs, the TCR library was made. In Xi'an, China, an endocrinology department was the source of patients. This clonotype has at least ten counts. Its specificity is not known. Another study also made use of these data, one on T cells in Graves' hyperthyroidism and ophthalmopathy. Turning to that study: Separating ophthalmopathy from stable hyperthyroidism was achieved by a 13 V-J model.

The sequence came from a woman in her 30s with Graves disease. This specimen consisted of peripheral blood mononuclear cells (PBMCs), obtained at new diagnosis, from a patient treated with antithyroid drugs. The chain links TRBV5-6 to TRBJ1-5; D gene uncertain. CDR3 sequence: CASSLYSRGQPQHF. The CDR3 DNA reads TGTGCCAGCAGCTTGTACTCCCGCGGACAGCCCCAGCATTTT.